This T cell receptor (beta chain) was identified during a study of blood T cells in healthy people across ages. Study-wide findings and caveats: Strong correlation linked observed beta diversity and percent naive T cells. Greater diversity and more naive CD4+ cells were seen in long-lived donors than in aged donors.

Trimming took 2 bases from V and 6 from J, leaving 17 bases between them. Per the germline V gene, CDR1 is SNHLY and CDR2 is FYNNEI. The CDR3 runs to 16 residues. Note on this clonotype: The antigen is undetermined.

The authors ran a second PCR of about 7 to 11 cycles using a sample-barcoded 5' primer and a J-beta primer mix. The authors tagged each cDNA molecule using a template-switch adaptor with 12 random nucleotides. Paired-end reads containing CDR3 totaled no fewer than 3 million for each sample. TCRdb processed the 5' RACE reads anew with MiXCR; each CDR3 protein has one entry. The repertoire has approximately 810,000 distinct CDR3 sequences, around 36% of them found once; the top ten carry 10% to 15%. The chain has TRBV2 and TRBJ2-1; the D gene is possibly TRBD2 (7 bases). The sequencing sample was made of blood. This TCR was sampled from a young man in good health. The CDR3 loop is CASSELGPGGPNEQFF. The CDR3 region has the DNA TGTGCCAGCAGTGAATTAGGTCCGGGGGGCCCCAATGAGCAGTTCTTC.